One sample yielded the 9 T cell receptor beta chains listed below, sequenced in a study of CD8 T cells in Susac syndrome. The authors reverse transcribed about 0.5 to 1 ug RNA with random hexamers. TCRdb passed the immunoSEQ multiplex PCR reads through MiXCR, listing each CDR3 protein once. The table lists 84,000 or so distinct CDR3 sequences, about 96% of them singletons, with around 0.43% in the top ten. The specimen sequenced was CD8+ T cells from PBMCs. Receptors originate from a human donor with Susac syndrome.

The genes are TRBV15 and TRBJ2-7; no reliable D call. The V gene's germline CDR1 is LNHNV and CDR2 YYDKDF (reference sequence). V was clipped by 4 bases and J by 7 bases, with 14 bases between them. The CDR3 is made up of 13 amino acids. The CDR3 spells CATSKASPSEQYF. The CDR3 DNA sequence: TGTGCCACCAGCAAAGCCAGTCCCTCAGAGCAGTACTTC.

The chain joins TRBV6-4 to TRBJ1-1; possibly TRBD1 for D (5 bases). The CDR3 has 12 amino acids. CDR1 is MRHNA, CDR2 SNTAGT, per germline. V dropped 4 bases and J dropped 12 bases, with 15 bases sitting between them. The CDR3 coding sequence is TGTGCCAGCAGTGCAGGGCGGCATCAGACTTTCTTT. It specifies CASSAGRHQTFF.

The rearrangement joins TRBV12-3 or TRBV12-4 to TRBJ1-2; possible D gene TRBD1, 6 bases. The CDR3 spans 15 residues. The V end was cut by 6 bases, the J end by 4 bases, with 18 bases between. CDR3 loop: CASSHQGPLSYGYTF. The CDR3, as DNA: TGTGCCAGCAGCCATCAGGGGCCGTTAAGCTATGGCTACACCTTC.

The rearrangement uses TRBV25-1 and TRBJ1-6; D might be TRBD1 (5 bases). V lost 5 bases to trimming and J lost 7 bases, with 18 bases between them. The CDR3 loop spans 16 amino acids. Germline V gives CDR1 MGHDK, CDR2 SYGVNS. The CDR3 loop reads CASSHLGGPSNSPLHF. CDR3 coding DNA: TGTGCCAGCAGTCACCTGGGGGGACCCTCAAATTCACCCCTCCACTTT.

The chain carries TRBV2 and TRBJ2-7; D is possibly TRBD2 (6 bases). The CDR3 covers 15 residues. In germline, CDR1 is SNHLY, CDR2 FYNNEI. Deletions cut 4 bases from V and 2 bases from J, with 15 bases between. CDR3 sequence: CASSGLVGPTYEQYF. In DNA, the CDR3 is TGTGCCAGCAGTGGACTAGTTGGTCCCACCTACGAGCAGTACTTC.

The DNA of the CDR3 is TGTGCCAGCAGTGGGGCCGACAATGAGCAGTTCTTC. This translates into CASSGADNEQFF. V gene TRBV3-1 combines with J gene TRBJ2-1, with D possibly TRBD1 on 5 matching bases. Germline V CDR1 and CDR2: LGHDT, YNNKEL (reference sequence). V lost 6 bases and J lost 5, with 8 bases in between. This CDR3 contains 12 residues.

This chain connects TRBV6-5 to TRBJ2-5, with D perhaps assigned TRBD1 or TRBD2 (5 bases each). V lost 2 bases, J lost 5 bases, and 12 bases lay in between. Germline assignment: CDR1 MNHEY and CDR2 SVGAGI. The CDR3 has 14 amino acids. The CDR3 DNA is TGTGCCAGCAGTTACCCGGGGCCTCCGGAGACCCAGTACTTC. Its translation is CASSYPGPPETQYF.

This CDR3 is CASSHWGGDEQFF. The DNA for the CDR3 is TGTGCCAGCAGCCATTGGGGTGGGGATGAGCAGTTCTTC. V is TRBV4-2 and J is TRBJ2-1; no clear D gene. The germline CDR1 and CDR2 sequences are LGHNA and YNFKEQ. The length of the CDR3 is 13 residues. Trimming shortened V by 3 bases and J by 8 bases, and 11 bases separated the two germline ends.

The chain is built from TRBV6-2 or TRBV6-3 and TRBJ2-5; weak D call: TRBD2 (6 bases). V lost 2 bases and J lost 3, with 16 bases in between. The CDR3 has 16 residues. Germline V gene sequence: CDR1 MNHEY, CDR2 SVGEGT. CDR3 protein: CASSYGPGVDKETQYF. The DNA for the CDR3 is TGTGCCAGCAGTTACGGCCCGGGAGTCGATAAAGAGACCCAGTACTTC.